The rows below give T cell receptor beta chains drawn from one sample of a study of human T cells and chemical hapten exposure. TCRdb processed the RACE reads anew with MiXCR; each CDR3 protein has one entry. The sample has 350,000 or so distinct CDR3 sequences, roughly 6.9% seen once. Sequencing used whole blood, obtained in connection with sensitization to the hapten diphenylcyclopropenone (DPC). The receptor source for this set is a woman under 30 with alopecia areata. Some clones in this sample may be carry-over from other donors' samples. CDR3s leave out the opening cysteine and the closing phenylalanine or tryptophan. The order of the fields is J gene, V gene, clone size, CDR3 protein. Rows may omit the clone size; those that give it use once, few, many or a size class.

TRBJ2-7 TRBV29-1 many SATVTSYEQY
TRBJ1-5 TRBV12-3/TRBV12-4 . ASSGGQSLRPQH
TRBJ1-4 TRBV27 many ATRGVGTGEKLF
TRBJ2-3 TRBV6-2/TRBV6-3 many ASSYYTDTQY
TRBJ2-7 TRBV20-1 few SARDPGRGPGGAEQY
TRBJ2-3 TRBV7-9 . ASIRLGGDTQY
TRBJ2-5 TRBV6-1 many ASPPALGETQY
TRBJ2-1 TRBV6-5 few ASRGGASSYNEQF
TRBJ1-1 TRBV10-3 few AIRDRETTEAF
TRBJ1-5 TRBV7-9 . ASSLASLGQPQH
TRBJ2-4 TRBV18 many ASSAKRANSLAKNIQY
TRBJ2-1 TRBV7-2 few ASSSPRSGGYNEQF
TRBJ1-5 TRBV20-1 . SAFSDRDYSNQPQH
TRBJ2-5 TRBV7-2 few ASTRLAGGQETQY
TRBJ2-1 TRBV4-2 many ASSHIEGGGDNEQF
TRBJ2-3 TRBV7-8 few ASSLARAPGATDTQY
TRBJ2-1 TRBV6-2/TRBV6-3 many ASRTVSEQF
TRBJ2-7 TRBV28 many ASSLTAGVSYEQY
TRBJ1-5 TRBV20-1 many SARGLGGSNQPQH
TRBJ1-6 TRBV12-3/TRBV12-4 . ASTKGQGITSLH
TRBJ2-2 TRBV7-2 . ASSLGTAGTLNTGELF
TRBJ1-1 TRBV7-2 few ASSLEETGGFAEAF
TRBJ2-6 TRBV19 . ASSHLGAEGANVLT
TRBJ1-1 TRBV12-3/TRBV12-4 . ASSFSGERVRTEAF
TRBJ2-7 TRBV20-1 few SARDTPVYEQY
TRBJ2-7 TRBV28 many ASSLPLAGGPYEQY
TRBJ2-3 TRBV5-5 many ASSPGLAGTDTQY
TRBJ1-2 TRBV6-6 few ASSRAGTGFGYT
TRBJ2-7 TRBV7-9 few ASSLVVAEQY